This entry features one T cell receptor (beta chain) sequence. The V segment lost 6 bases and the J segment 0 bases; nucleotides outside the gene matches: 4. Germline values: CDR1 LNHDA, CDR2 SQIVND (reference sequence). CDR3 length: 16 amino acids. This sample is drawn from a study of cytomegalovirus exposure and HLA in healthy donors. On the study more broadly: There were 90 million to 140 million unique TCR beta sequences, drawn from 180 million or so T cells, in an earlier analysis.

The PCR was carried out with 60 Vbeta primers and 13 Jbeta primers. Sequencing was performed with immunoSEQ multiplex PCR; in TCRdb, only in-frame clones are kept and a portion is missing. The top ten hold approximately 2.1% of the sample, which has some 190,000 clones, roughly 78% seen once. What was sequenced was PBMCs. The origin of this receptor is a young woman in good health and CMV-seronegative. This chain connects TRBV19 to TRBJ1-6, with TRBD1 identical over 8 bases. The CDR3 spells CASRKDRGSYNSPLHF. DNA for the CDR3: TGTGCCAGTAGAAAAGACAGGGGCTCCTATAATTCACCCCTCCACTTT.